This is a list of T cell receptor beta chains from one sample in a study of CXCR3-negative and CXCR3-positive naive CD8 T cells. TCRdb reprocessed the 5' RACE reads and reports one entry per CDR3 protein, with no DNA. The table lists about 6,800 distinct CDR3 sequences. Sequencing was performed on naive CXCR3+ CD8+ T cells from blood. The source of these receptors is a human donor in good health. Some clones in this sample may be carry-over from other donors' samples. Both conserved end residues are part of each CDR3. The order of the fields is clone size, V gene, J gene, CDR3 protein. Expanded clones are given a class, and other clones once, few, many or no size at all.

clone size: medium-sized; V gene: TRBV5-6; J gene: TRBJ2-1; CDR3 protein: CASSLWDRGSYNEQFF
clone size: medium-sized; V gene: TRBV20-1; J gene: TRBJ1-3; CDR3 protein: CSARDLGNTIYF
clone size: medium-sized; V gene: TRBV7-2; J gene: TRBJ2-7; CDR3 protein: CASSGGLGRGLFYEQYF
clone size: large; V gene: TRBV25-1; J gene: TRBJ2-4; CDR3 protein: CASSESPSGGLIQYF
clone size: medium-sized; V gene: TRBV18; J gene: TRBJ2-1; CDR3 protein: CASSPSGTSSYNEQFF
clone size: medium-sized; V gene: TRBV29-1; J gene: TRBJ1-3; CDR3 protein: CSVVISGNTIYF
clone size: medium-sized; V gene: TRBV5-1; J gene: TRBJ2-1; CDR3 protein: CASRLQPGNLYNEQFF
clone size: -; V gene: TRBV6-6; J gene: TRBJ2-3; CDR3 protein: CASSRYSGRDTDTQYF
clone size: medium-sized; V gene: TRBV5-1; J gene: TRBJ1-1; CDR3 protein: CASSDTGQDRTEAFF
clone size: -; V gene: TRBV20-1; J gene: TRBJ1-1; CDR3 protein: CSANYREWDTEAFF
clone size: medium-sized; V gene: TRBV12-3/TRBV12-4; J gene: TRBJ2-1; CDR3 protein: CASSLFSQGFFYNEQFF
clone size: -; V gene: TRBV2; J gene: TRBJ1-2; CDR3 protein: CASSLGTGLERGYTF
clone size: medium-sized; V gene: TRBV7-6; J gene: TRBJ2-3; CDR3 protein: CASSLLAGPHTDTQYF
clone size: -; V gene: TRBV2; J gene: TRBJ1-3; CDR3 protein: CASSESENTIYF
clone size: -; V gene: TRBV11-1; J gene: TRBJ2-7; CDR3 protein: CASSLEAQGREQYF
clone size: medium-sized; V gene: TRBV29-1; J gene: TRBJ2-2; CDR3 protein: CSPLGGTGELFF
clone size: -; V gene: TRBV28; J gene: TRBJ1-5; CDR3 protein: CASSPHSSNQPQHF
clone size: -; V gene: TRBV6-4; J gene: TRBJ2-1; CDR3 protein: CASSVQALSYNEQFF
clone size: medium-sized; V gene: TRBV2; J gene: TRBJ2-2; CDR3 protein: CASSEQRQVMNTGELFF
clone size: -; V gene: TRBV11-2; J gene: TRBJ2-5; CDR3 protein: CASSFGVFMETQYF
clone size: -; V gene: TRBV7-9; J gene: TRBJ2-7; CDR3 protein: CASSPTSGSSYEQYF
clone size: medium-sized; V gene: TRBV7-6; J gene: TRBJ2-5; CDR3 protein: CASSFPNAGGSETQYF
clone size: medium-sized; V gene: TRBV12-3/TRBV12-4; J gene: TRBJ2-5; CDR3 protein: CASSSFLRVEETQYF
clone size: medium-sized; V gene: TRBV29-1; J gene: TRBJ2-2; CDR3 protein: CSVDRGHTGELFF
clone size: medium-sized; V gene: TRBV5-1; J gene: TRBJ2-7; CDR3 protein: CASSFPGFDEQYF
clone size: -; V gene: TRBV4-1; J gene: TRBJ2-7; CDR3 protein: CASSQESLGSYEQYF
clone size: -; V gene: TRBV6-5; J gene: TRBJ2-1; CDR3 protein: CASSFDSYSYNEQFF
clone size: medium-sized; V gene: TRBV7-6; J gene: TRBJ2-7; CDR3 protein: CASSRGESYEQYF
clone size: -; V gene: TRBV9; J gene: TRBJ2-5; CDR3 protein: CASSVGSWEETQYF
clone size: -; V gene: TRBV3-1; J gene: TRBJ1-6; CDR3 protein: CASSQVPGTGNSPLHF
clone size: -; V gene: TRBV25-1; J gene: TRBJ1-1; CDR3 protein: CASSTGRMNTEAFF
clone size: medium-sized; V gene: TRBV20-1; J gene: TRBJ1-4; CDR3 protein: CSARRDTPPKLFF
clone size: -; V gene: TRBV3-1; J gene: TRBJ2-5; CDR3 protein: CASSQDDSIEETQYF
clone size: large; V gene: TRBV12-5; J gene: TRBJ1-1; CDR3 protein: CASGLGRQAFF
clone size: -; V gene: TRBV10-2; J gene: TRBJ2-7; CDR3 protein: CASSETGSGSYEQYF
clone size: medium-sized; V gene: TRBV21-1; J gene: TRBJ2-7; CDR3 protein: CARGQSTYEQYF
clone size: -; V gene: TRBV27; J gene: TRBJ2-7; CDR3 protein: CASSLGGGEQYF
clone size: medium-sized; V gene: TRBV5-1; J gene: TRBJ2-7; CDR3 protein: CASSGGTGGSEQYF
clone size: -; V gene: TRBV28; J gene: TRBJ2-7; CDR3 protein: CASSLRSTSASSYEQYF
clone size: medium-sized; V gene: TRBV29-1; J gene: TRBJ2-7; CDR3 protein: CSVEVTDSYEQYF
clone size: medium-sized; V gene: TRBV29-1; J gene: TRBJ2-2; CDR3 protein: CSVADVGAVGELFF
clone size: -; V gene: TRBV28; J gene: TRBJ2-1; CDR3 protein: CASRHPNNEQFF
clone size: -; V gene: TRBV7-2; J gene: TRBJ1-6; CDR3 protein: CASSLAASPLHF
clone size: -; V gene: TRBV9; J gene: TRBJ2-7; CDR3 protein: CASSVDVTQPREQYF
clone size: -; V gene: TRBV25-1; J gene: TRBJ1-2; CDR3 protein: CASSHQDREIGYTF
clone size: -; V gene: TRBV19; J gene: TRBJ2-1; CDR3 protein: CASSATSGGLDEQFF
clone size: -; V gene: TRBV11-2; J gene: TRBJ2-3; CDR3 protein: CASSPGGDTQYF
clone size: -; V gene: TRBV5-4; J gene: TRBJ2-1; CDR3 protein: CASSFNQGLLLENEQFF